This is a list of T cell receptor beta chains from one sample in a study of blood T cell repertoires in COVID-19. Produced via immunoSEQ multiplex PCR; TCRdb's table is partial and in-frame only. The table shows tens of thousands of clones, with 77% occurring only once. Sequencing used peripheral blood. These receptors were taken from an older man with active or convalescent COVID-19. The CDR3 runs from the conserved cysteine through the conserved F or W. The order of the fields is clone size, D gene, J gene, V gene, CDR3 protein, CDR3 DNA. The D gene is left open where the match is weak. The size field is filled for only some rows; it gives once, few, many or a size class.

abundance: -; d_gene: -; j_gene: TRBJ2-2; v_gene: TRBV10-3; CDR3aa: CAISDRGAPTGELFF; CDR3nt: TGTGCCATCAGTGACCGGGGAGCCCCCACCGGGGAGCTGTTTTTT
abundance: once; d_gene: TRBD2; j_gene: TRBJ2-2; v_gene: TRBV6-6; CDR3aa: CASSYTSGGAGELFF; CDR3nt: TGTGCCAGCAGTTACACTAGCGGGGGGGCCGGGGAGCTGTTTTTT
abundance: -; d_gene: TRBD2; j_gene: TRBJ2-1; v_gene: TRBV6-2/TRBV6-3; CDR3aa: CASSYRTSGKGNEQFF; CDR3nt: TGTGCCAGCAGTTACCGGACTAGCGGGAAGGGGAATGAGCAGTTCTTC
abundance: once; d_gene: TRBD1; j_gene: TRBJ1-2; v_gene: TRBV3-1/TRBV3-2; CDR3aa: CASSHRTGTHGYTF; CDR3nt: TGTGCCAGCAGCCACCGGACAGGAACGCATGGCTACACCTTC
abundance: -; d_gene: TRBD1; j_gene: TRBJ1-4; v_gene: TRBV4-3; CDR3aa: CASSRIGGREKLFF; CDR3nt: TGCGCCAGCAGCCGAATAGGGGGCAGGGAAAAACTGTTTTTT
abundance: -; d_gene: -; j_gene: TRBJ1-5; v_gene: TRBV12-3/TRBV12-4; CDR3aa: CASSSRHQPQHF; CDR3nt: TGTGCCAGCAGTTCCCGACACCAGCCCCAGCATTTT
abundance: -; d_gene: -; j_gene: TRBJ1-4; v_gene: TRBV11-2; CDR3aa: CASSLAGWGEKLFF; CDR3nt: TGTGCCAGCAGCTTGGCAGGGTGGGGTGAAAAACTGTTTTTT
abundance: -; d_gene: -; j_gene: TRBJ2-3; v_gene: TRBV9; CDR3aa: CASSVRLASKGDTQYF; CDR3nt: TGTGCCAGCAGCGTAAGGCTAGCGAGTAAGGGAGATACGCAGTATTTT
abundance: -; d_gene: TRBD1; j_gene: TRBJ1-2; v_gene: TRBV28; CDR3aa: CASSLEGTGPTWGGYTF; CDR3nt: TGTGCCAGCAGTTTAGAGGGGACAGGCCCCACCTGGGGGGGCTACACCTTC
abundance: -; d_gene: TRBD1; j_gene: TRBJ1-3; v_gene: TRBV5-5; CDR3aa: CASSLAGQGTGNTIYF; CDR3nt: TGTGCCAGCAGCTTGGCCGGACAGGGTACTGGAAACACCATATATTTT
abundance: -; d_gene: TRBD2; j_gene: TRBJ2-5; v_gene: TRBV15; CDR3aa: CATSRARGGQETQYF; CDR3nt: TGTGCCACCAGCAGAGCGCGGGGGGGCCAAGAGACCCAGTACTTC
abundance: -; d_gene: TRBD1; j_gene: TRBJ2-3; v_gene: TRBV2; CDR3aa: CASNIQGARTDTQYF; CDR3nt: TGTGCCAGCAACATACAGGGGGCGCGGACAGATACGCAGTATTTT
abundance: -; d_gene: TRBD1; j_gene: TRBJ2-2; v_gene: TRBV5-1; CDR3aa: CASAGTGEGTGELFF; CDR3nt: TGCGCCAGCGCCGGGACAGGGGAAGGAACCGGGGAGCTGTTTTTT
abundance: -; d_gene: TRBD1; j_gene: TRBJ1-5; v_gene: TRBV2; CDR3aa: CASSETRDRVNYSNQPQHF; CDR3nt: TGTGCCAGCAGTGAGACCCGGGACAGGGTAAATTATAGCAATCAGCCCCAGCATTTT
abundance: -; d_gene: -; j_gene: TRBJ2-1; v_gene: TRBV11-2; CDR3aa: CASSSQGRAEQFF; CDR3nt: TGTGCCAGCAGCTCACAAGGGAGAGCTGAGCAGTTCTTC
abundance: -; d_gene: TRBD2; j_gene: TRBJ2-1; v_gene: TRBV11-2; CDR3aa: CASSSLTGGINEQFF; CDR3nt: TGTGCCAGCAGCTCTCTTACGGGAGGAATAAATGAGCAGTTCTTC
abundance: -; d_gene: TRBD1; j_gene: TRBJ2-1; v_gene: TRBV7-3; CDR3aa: CASSLNRGGTDEQFF; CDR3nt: TGTGCCAGCAGCTTAAACAGGGGCGGTACAGATGAGCAGTTCTTC
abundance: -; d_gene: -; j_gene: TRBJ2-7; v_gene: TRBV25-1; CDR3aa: CASSRGQAYEQYF; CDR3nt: TGTGCCAGCTCCCGGGGACAAGCCTACGAGCAGTACTTC
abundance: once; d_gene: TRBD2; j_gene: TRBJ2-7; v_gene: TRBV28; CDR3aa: CASRPPLAGKYEQYF; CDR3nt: TGTGCCAGCAGGCCACCTCTAGCGGGGAAATACGAGCAGTACTTC
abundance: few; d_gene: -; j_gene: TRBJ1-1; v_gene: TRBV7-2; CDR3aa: CASRLDLNTEAFF; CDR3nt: TGTGCCAGCAGGTTAGACTTGAACACTGAAGCTTTCTTT
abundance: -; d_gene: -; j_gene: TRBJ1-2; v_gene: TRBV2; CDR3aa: CASSDGVSWGYTF; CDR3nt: TGTGCCAGCAGTGACGGGGTCTCCTGGGGCTACACCTTC